This TCR beta chain is drawn from a study of molecular identifiers for immune sequencing clone quantification. Study summary: Four of five splits of RNA from about 20,000 or 100,000 naive CD8 cells were sequenced in replicates.

Study results and caveats: Under 1% of molecules in naive cells, but over 98% of effector molecules, belonged to clones above 20 RNA copies. Approximately 1 million naive cells reportedly did not prevent detection of spiked Jurkat TCR RNA from one cell.

CDR1 is LGHNA, CDR2 YSLEER, per germline. The V end was cut by 4 bases, the J end by 2 bases, with 12 bases between. The CDR3 is 14 residues long. On this clonotype itself: Its target is unknown.

TCRdb reanalysed the PCR reads using MiXCR and keeps one entry per CDR3 protein. Of about 40,000 distinct CDR3 sequences in the sample, under 20% were seen once. Isolation of naive CD8 T cells was achieved by sorting on a CD8+CD4-CCR7+CD45RA+ phenotype. The chain links TRBV4-3 to TRBJ2-7, with D uncertain. The receptor was isolated from a human donor in good health. Some libraries in this study had Jurkat cell RNA spiked in. The specimen sequenced was naive CD8+ T cells from blood, with Jurkat cell RNA spiked in. Subset reported: FACS-sorted CD8+CD4-CCR7+CD45RA+ naive T cells. CDR3 protein: CASSRVLSPYEQYF. As DNA, the CDR3 is TGCGCCAGCAGCCGAGTCCTTTCCCCCTACGAGCAGTACTTC.